The 9 T cell receptor beta chains given below trace back to one sample, sequenced in a study of shared clonotypes between healthy human individuals. TCRdb keeps only in-frame clones here, not all; method: immunoSEQ multiplex PCR. The data hold 2 million to 2.5 million clones, with 80% to 95% observed a single time. Material: naive CD4+ T cells from PBMCs. Subset here: CD45RA+ positively selected. The source of these receptors is a man aged 18 to 29 in good health. Some clones in this sample may be carry-over from other donors' samples.

The gene calls are TRBV9 and TRBJ2-1; D might be TRBD2 (6 bases). This CDR3 spans 14 amino acids. Trimming removed 2 bases at V and 6 bases at J, with 12 bases between. Germline V CDR1 and CDR2: SGDLS, YYNGEE. The DNA for the CDR3 is TGTGCCAGCAGCGTTGCGGGAAGCACCAATGAGCAGTTCTTC. It codes for CASSVAGSTNEQFF.

The chain has TRBV28 and TRBJ1-5; D not certain. Trimming took 4 bases from V and 5 from J, leaving 9 bases between them. From germline, CDR1 is MDHEN and CDR2 SYDVKM. The CDR3 extends over 13 amino acids. This CDR3 is CASSSYTYQPQHF. The CDR3 DNA reads as TGTGCCAGCAGTTCTTACACTTATCAGCCCCAGCATTTT.

This CDR3 reads CASSYTGSSSGANVLTF. CDR3 DNA sequence: TGTGCCAGCAGTTACACAGGGTCCTCCTCTGGGGCCAACGTCCTGACTTTC. The chain carries TRBV11-1 and TRBJ2-6, with D perhaps matching TRBD1 (6 bases). Germline CDR1 reads SGHAT; CDR2 reads FQDESV (reference sequence). Trimming shortened V by 6 bases and J by 0 bases, and 15 bases separated the two germline ends. The CDR3 totals 17 residues.

V usage is TRBV7-6 and J usage is TRBJ2-5, with 8 bases lining up with TRBD1. The CDR3 covers 16 residues. V was pared by 0 bases and J by 4 bases, with 7 bases of the junction left unmatched. Germline-derived CDR1 and CDR2 are SGHVS and FNYEAQ. Written as DNA, the CDR3 is TGTGCCAGCAGCTTAGCCCAGGGGGCGAGCCTAGAGACCCAGTACTTC. Translated: CASSLAQGASLETQYF.

The V call is TRBV10-3, the J call TRBJ2-5; TRBD2 matches at 10 bases. V trimming: 5 bases; J trimming: 5 bases; junction bases outside the gene matches: 5. CDR3 length equals 14 residues. From germline, CDR1 is ENHRY and CDR2 SYGVKD. The CDR3 loop reads CAISLKAGGETQYF. In DNA form, the CDR3 reads TGTGCCATCAGTCTTAAAGCGGGAGGGGAGACCCAGTACTTC.

The chain combines TRBV5-4 with TRBJ2-2, with D perhaps TRBD1 (6 bases). Germline-derived CDR1 and CDR2 are SGHNT and YYREEE (reference sequence). V shed 4 bases and J shed 1 base, with 11 bases lying between them. The CDR3 has 15 amino acids. The CDR3 bases are TGTGCCAGCAGCCTGACAGGAGAGAACACCGGGGAGCTGTTTTTT. Encoded protein: CASSLTGENTGELFF.

The rearrangement links TRBV4-2 to TRBJ2-6; D is perhaps TRBD1 (7 bases). The germline gives CDR1 LGHNA, CDR2 YNFKEQ. V dropped 0 bases and J dropped 0 bases, with 24 bases sitting between them. The CDR3 has 22 residues. The CDR3 reads CASSQDWRRRQGLRSGANVLTF. The CDR3 nucleotides read TGTGCCAGCAGCCAAGATTGGCGGAGAAGACAGGGACTGCGCTCTGGGGCCAACGTCCTGACTTTC.

Notes on this clone: The sample holds other DNA sequences that translate to the same CDR3. CDR3 amino acids: CASSLAGQGYTF. The CDR3 DNA sequence: TGCGCCAGCAGCTTGGCCGGGCAAGGCTACACCTTC. This chain connects TRBV5-1 to TRBJ1-2; D remains unclear. The V and J ends lost 0 bases and 8 bases respectively, with 8 bases between them. CDR1 SGHRS and CDR2 YFSETQ come from the germline V gene. This CDR3 spans 12 amino acids.

The chain uses TRBV7-9 and TRBJ1-3, with 8 positions matching TRBD1. The CDR3 is 16 residues long. Unmatched junction bases numbered 7, after V lost 1 base and J lost 5 bases. Germline assignment: CDR1 SEHNR and CDR2 FQNEAQ (reference sequence). The CDR3 DNA reads TGTGCCAGCAGCTTAGGAGACAGGGGATGGAGAAACACCATATATTTT. It is translated as CASSLGDRGWRNTIYF.